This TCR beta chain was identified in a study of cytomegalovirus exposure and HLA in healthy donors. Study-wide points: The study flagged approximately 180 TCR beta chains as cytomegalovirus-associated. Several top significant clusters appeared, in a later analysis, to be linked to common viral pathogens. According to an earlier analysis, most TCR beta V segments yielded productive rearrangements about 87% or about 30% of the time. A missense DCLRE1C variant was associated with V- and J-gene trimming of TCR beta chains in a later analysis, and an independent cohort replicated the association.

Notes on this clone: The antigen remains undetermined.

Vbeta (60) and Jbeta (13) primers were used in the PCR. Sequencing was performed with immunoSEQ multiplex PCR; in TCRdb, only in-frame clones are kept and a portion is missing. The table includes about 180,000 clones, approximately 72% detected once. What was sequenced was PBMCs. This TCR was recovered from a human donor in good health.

The CDR3 loop reads CSVDSGTSGTNNEQFF. Here the CDR3 DNA reads TGCAGCGTTGATTCAGGGACTAGCGGGACAAACAATGAGCAGTTCTTC. V usage is TRBV29-1 and J usage is TRBJ2-1; TRBD2 matches 13 bases. This CDR3 has 16 residues. The V and J ends lost 3 bases and 5 bases, in that order; junction bases with no gene match: 7. Germline CDR1 SQVTM, CDR2 ANQGSEA.